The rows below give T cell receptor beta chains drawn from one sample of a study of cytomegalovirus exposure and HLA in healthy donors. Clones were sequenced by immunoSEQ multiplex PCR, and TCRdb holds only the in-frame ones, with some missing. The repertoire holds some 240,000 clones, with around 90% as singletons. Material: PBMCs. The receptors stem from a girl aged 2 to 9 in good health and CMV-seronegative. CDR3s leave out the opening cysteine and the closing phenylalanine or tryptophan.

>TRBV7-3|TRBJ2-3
ASSLFPGSTDTQY
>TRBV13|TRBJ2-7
ASSFPGHSYEQY
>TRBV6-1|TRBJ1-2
ASSEERGYT
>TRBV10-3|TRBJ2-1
AITRTSGSHNEQF
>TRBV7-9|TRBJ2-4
ASSGGGGNIQY
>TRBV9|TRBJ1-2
ASSVGPGGNYGYT
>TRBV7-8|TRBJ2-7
ASSITRGSEQY
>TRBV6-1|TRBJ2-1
ASRGQGEAYREQF
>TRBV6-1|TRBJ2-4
ASSVTGTLAKNIQY
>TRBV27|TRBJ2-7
ASSSTDRGSRYEQY
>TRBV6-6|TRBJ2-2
ASSYSGGFNTGELF
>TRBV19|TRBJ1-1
ASSIPTGRAEAF
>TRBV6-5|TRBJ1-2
ASSDRGDYGYT
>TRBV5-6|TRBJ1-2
ASSTRGTGTNYGYT
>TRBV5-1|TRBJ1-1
ASSLKGAVNTEAF
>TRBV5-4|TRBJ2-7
ASSWTSGRGGYEQY
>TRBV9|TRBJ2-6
ASSVASGANSGANVLT
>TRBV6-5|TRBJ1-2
ASSPGPGRGYT
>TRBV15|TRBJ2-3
ATSGRRLAGTDTQY
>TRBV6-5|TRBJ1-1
ASSYSSVNTEAF
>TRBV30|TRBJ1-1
AWRTGGREAF
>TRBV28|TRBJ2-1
ASSGTGGPGAYNEQF
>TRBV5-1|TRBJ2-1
ASSWGTVSYNEQF
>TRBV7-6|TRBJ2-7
ASSPGQSGEQY
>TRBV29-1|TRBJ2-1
SGGAPNEQF
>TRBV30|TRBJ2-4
AWSPNGLAVQGGRAKNIQY
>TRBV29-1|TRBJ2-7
SAGTGSYEQY
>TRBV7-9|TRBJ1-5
ASSLGTGEVNRPQH
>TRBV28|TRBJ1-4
ASSPRQGGSSNEKLF
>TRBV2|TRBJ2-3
ASSELAPSTDTQY
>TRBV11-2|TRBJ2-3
ASSWTSVVTDTQY
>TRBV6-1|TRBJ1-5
ASSAGGSVNNQPQH
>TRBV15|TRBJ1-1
ATSRYRGTNTEAF
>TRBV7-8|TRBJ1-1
ASSLTPGGRTEAF
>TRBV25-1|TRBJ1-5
ASSEFRSGQPQH
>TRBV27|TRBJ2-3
ASTPPPTSGPKADTQY
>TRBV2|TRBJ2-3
ASKGGEADTQY
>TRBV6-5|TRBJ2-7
ASSRRQATYEQY
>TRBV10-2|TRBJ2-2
ASIWDSNTGELF